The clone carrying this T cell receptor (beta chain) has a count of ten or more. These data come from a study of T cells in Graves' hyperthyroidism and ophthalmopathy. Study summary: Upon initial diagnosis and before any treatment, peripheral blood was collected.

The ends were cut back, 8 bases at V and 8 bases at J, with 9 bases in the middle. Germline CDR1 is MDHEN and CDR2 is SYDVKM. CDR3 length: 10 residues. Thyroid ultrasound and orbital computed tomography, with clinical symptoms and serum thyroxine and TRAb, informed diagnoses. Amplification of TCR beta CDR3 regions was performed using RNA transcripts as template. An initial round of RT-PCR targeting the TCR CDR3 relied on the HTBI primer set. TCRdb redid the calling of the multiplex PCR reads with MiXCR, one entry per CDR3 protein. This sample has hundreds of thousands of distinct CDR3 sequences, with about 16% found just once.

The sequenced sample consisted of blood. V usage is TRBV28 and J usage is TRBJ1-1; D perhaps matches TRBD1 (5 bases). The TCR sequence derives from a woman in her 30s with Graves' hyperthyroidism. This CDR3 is CASGTAEAFF. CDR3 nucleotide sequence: TGTGCCAGCGGGACCGCCGAAGCTTTCTTT. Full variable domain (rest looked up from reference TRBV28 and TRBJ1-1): DVKVTQSSRYLVKRTGEKVFLECVQDMDHENMFWYRQDPGLGLRLIYFSYDVKMKEKGDIPEGYSVSREKKERFSLILESASTNQTSMYLCASGTAEAFFGQGTRLTVV.